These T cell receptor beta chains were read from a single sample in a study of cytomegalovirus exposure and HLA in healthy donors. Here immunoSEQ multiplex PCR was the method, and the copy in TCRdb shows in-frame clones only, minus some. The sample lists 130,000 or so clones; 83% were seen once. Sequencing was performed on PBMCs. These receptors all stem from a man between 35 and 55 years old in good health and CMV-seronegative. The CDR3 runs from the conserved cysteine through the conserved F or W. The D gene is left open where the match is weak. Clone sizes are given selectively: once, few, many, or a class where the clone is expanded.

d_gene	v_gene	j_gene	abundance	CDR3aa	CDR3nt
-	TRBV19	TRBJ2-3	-	CASSIGGGVSTDTQYF	TGTGCCAGTAGTATAGGAGGCGGAGTTAGCACAGATACGCAGTATTTT
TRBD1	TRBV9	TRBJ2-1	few	CASSVGDRGLGEQFF	TGTGCCAGCAGCGTAGGGGACAGGGGACTCGGTGAGCAGTTCTTC
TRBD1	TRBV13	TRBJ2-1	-	CASSQRTGVDFNEQFF	TGTGCCAGCAGCCAGAGGACAGGGGTCGACTTTAATGAGCAGTTCTTC
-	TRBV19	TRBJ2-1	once	CASSGDNYNEQFF	TGTGCCAGTAGTGGTGACAACTACAATGAGCAGTTCTTC
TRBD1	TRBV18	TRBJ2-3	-	CASSLGQGHTDTQYF	TGTGCCAGCTCACTTGGACAGGGCCACACAGATACGCAGTATTTT
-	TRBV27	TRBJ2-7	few	CATQRAYEQYF	TGTGCCACCCAACGGGCCTACGAGCAGTACTTC
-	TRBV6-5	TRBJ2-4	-	CASFGSGGIQYF	TGTGCCAGCTTCGGTAGCGGTGGCATTCAGTACTTC
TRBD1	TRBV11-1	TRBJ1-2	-	CASSTRQGNYGYTF	TGTGCCAGCAGCACAAGACAGGGAAACTATGGCTACACCTTC
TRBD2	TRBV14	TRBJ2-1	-	CASSLAGAAYNEQFF	TGTGCCAGCAGCTTAGCGGGAGCAGCCTACAATGAGCAGTTCTTC
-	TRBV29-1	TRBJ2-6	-	CSVEQGHSSGANVLTF	TGCAGCGTTGAACAGGGACATAGCTCTGGGGCCAACGTCCTGACTTTC
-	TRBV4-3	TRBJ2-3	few	CASSQGRAGALTDTQYF	TGCGCCAGCAGCCAAGGAAGGGCGGGGGCCCTCACAGATACGCAGTATTTT
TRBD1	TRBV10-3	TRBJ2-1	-	CAISERGPYNEQFF	TGTGCCATCAGTGAAAGGGGGCCCTACAATGAGCAGTTCTTC
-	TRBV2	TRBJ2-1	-	CASKRRHLTYNEQFF	TGTGCCAGCAAGAGAAGACACCTCACCTACAATGAGCAGTTCTTC
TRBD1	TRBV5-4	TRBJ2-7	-	CASSGGDRGHEQYF	TGTGCCAGCAGCGGCGGGGACAGGGGTCACGAGCAGTACTTC
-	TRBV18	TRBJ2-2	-	CASSPQTGTGELFF	TGTGCCAGCTCACCACAGACAGGAACCGGGGAGCTGTTTTTT
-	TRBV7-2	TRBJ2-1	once	CASSTGHYNEQFF	TGTGCCAGCAGCACGGGACACTACAATGAGCAGTTCTTC
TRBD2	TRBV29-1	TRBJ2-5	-	CSTGLAESTQYF	TGCAGCACGGGACTAGCGGAATCGACCCAGTACTTC
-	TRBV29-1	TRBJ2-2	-	CSVVIADTGELFF	TGCAGCGTTGTTATCGCGGATACCGGGGAGCTGTTTTTT
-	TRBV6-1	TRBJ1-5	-	CASSSASGFNQPQHF	TGTGCCAGCAGTTCGGCATCAGGGTTCAATCAGCCCCAGCATTTT
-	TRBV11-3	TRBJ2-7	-	CASSFGGGEQYF	TGTGCCAGCAGCTTCGGGGGAGGCGAGCAGTACTTC
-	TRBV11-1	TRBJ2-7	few	CASSLHQGYEQYF	TGTGCCAGCAGCTTACATCAGGGGTACGAGCAGTACTTC
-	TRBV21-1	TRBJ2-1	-	CASSAGGQALGDEQFF	TGTGCCAGCAGCGCGGGGGGGCAGGCCCTAGGGGATGAGCAGTTCTTC
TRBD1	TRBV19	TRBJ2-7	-	CASSIRQGDPYEQYF	TGTGCCAGTAGTATAAGGCAGGGGGACCCCTACGAGCAGTACTTC
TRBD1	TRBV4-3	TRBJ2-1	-	CASSRDREHNEQFF	TGCGCCAGCAGTCGGGACAGGGAACATAATGAGCAGTTCTTC
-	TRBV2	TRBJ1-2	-	CASITGGGYGYTF	TGTGCCAGCATCACAGGTGGTGGCTATGGCTACACCTTC
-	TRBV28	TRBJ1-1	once	CASSLMRGGVGTEAFF	TGTGCCAGCAGCCTAATGCGGGGGGGGGTAGGCACTGAAGCTTTCTTT
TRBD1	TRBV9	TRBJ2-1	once	CASSVVKTGAANEQFF	TGTGCCAGCAGCGTAGTAAAGACAGGGGCAGCCAATGAGCAGTTCTTC
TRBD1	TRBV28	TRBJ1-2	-	CASSTLSGGIYGYTF	TGTGCCAGCAGTACCCTCTCAGGGGGTATCTATGGCTACACCTTC
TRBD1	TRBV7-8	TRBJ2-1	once	CASSPRNRGLNNEQFF	TGTGCCAGCAGCCCGAGAAACAGGGGGCTAAACAATGAGCAGTTCTTC
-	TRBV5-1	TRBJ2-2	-	CASSLMAVLNTGELFF	TGCGCCAGCAGCTTGATGGCAGTTTTGAACACCGGGGAGCTGTTTTTT
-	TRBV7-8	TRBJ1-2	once	CASSARIGDYGYTF	TGTGCCAGCAGCGCGAGGATTGGTGACTATGGCTACACCTTC
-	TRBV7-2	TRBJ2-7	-	CASSLIRIYEQYF	TGTGCCAGCAGCTTGATCAGGATCTACGAGCAGTACTTC
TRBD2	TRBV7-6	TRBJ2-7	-	CASTPGGLAGYEQYF	TGTGCCAGCACCCCGGGTGGGCTAGCGGGATACGAGCAGTACTTC
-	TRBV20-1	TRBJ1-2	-	CSARGQLGYTF	TGCAGTGCTAGAGGGCAGTTAGGCTACACCTTC
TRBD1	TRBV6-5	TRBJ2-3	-	CASSYQGQPLPDTQYF	TGTGCCAGCAGTTACCAGGGACAGCCTTTGCCAGATACGCAGTATTTT
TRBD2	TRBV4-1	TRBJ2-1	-	CASSRTLAGGTDEQFF	TGCGCCAGCAGCCGCACTCTAGCGGGGGGCACGGATGAGCAGTTCTTC
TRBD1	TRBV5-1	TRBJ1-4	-	CASSRTGEYEKLFF	TGCGCCAGCAGCCGGACAGGGGAATATGAAAAACTGTTTTTT
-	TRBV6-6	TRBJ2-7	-	CASSTGDSLSYEQYF	TGTGCCAGCAGTACGGGGGACAGCTTATCCTACGAGCAGTACTTC
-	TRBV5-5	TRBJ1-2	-	CASSQGRGDGYTF	TGTGCCAGCAGCCAGGGACGCGGGGATGGCTACACCTTC
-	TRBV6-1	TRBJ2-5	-	CASSGTAQETQYF	TGTGCCAGCAGTGGGACAGCACAAGAGACCCAGTACTTC
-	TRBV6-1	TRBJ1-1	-	CASSALDSNTEAFF	TGTGCCAGCAGTGCCCTAGACAGCAACACTGAAGCTTTCTTT
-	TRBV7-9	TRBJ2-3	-	CASSLSGGESTDTQYF	TGTGCCAGCAGCTTAAGTGGGGGCGAGAGCACAGATACGCAGTATTTT